These 18 T cell receptor beta chains share one sample of origin, sequenced in a study of cytomegalovirus exposure and HLA in healthy donors. Amplification used 60 Vbeta primers and 13 Jbeta primers. TCRdb keeps only in-frame clones here, not all; method: immunoSEQ multiplex PCR. The sample carries about 130,000 clones, roughly 74% recorded once. Input material: PBMCs. The source is a woman aged 45-65 years in good health and CMV-seropositive.

This chain links TRBV29-1 with TRBJ1-6, with D possibly matching TRBD1 (5 bases). Germline loops: CDR1 SQVTM, CDR2 ANQGSEA. The CDR3 is made up of 11 amino acids. Trimming cost V 5 bases and J 14 bases, with 13 bases left between them. This CDR3 reads CSVQAGNTLHF. For the CDR3, the DNA is TGCAGCGTTCAGGCAGGGAACACCCTCCACTTT.

The CDR3 protein is CASGLVRRGTYEQYF. CDR3 nucleotides: TGTGCTAGTGGTTTGGTACGCCGGGGAACCTACGAGCAGTACTTC. The chain couples TRBV12-5 to TRBJ2-7; weak D call: TRBD2 (5 bases). The V gene lost 0 bases and the J gene lost 2 bases, with 11 bases spanning the gap. CDR3 length equals 15 residues. Germline CDR1 and CDR2: LGHNT and FRNRAP.

This clone was seen more than once but under ten times. The V call is TRBV2, the J call TRBJ2-1; 7 positions agree with TRBD2. In germline, CDR1 is SNHLY, CDR2 FYNNEI. The V gene end was trimmed by 7 bases and the J gene end by 2 bases; junction bases not matched to a gene: 8. The CDR3 loop spans 15 amino acids. The CDR3 here is CASTPSGTTYNEQFF. In DNA form, the CDR3 reads TGTGCCAGCACCCCGTCCGGGACTACCTACAATGAGCAGTTCTTC.

The CDR3 region is CASSPESGSTGELFF. The CDR3 DNA sequence: TGTGCCAGCAGCCCGGAGAGCGGGAGCACCGGGGAGCTGTTTTTT. The chain is built from TRBV11-3 and TRBJ2-2; 8 bases are shared with TRBD2. Losses at the gene ends were 5 bases for V and 4 bases for J; bases not matched to a gene: 6. The CDR3 spans 15 residues. Germline values: CDR1 SGHNT, CDR2 YENEEA.

The genes are TRBV18 and TRBJ1-5; no firm D call. This CDR3 contains 14 residues. CDR1 and CDR2 (germline): KGHSH, LQKENI. V lost 2 bases to trimming and J lost 3 bases, with 8 bases between them. CDR3 nucleotide sequence: TGTGCCAGCTCACCATCCAACTTCAATCAGCCCCAGCATTTT. Its translation is CASSPSNFNQPQHF. The whole variable domain, remainder taken from reference TRBV18 and TRBJ1-5, is NAGVMQNPRHLVRRRGQEARLRCSPMKGHSHVYWYRQLPEEGLKFMVYLQKENIIDESGMPKERFSAEFPKEGPSILRIQQVVRGDSAAYFCASSPSNFNQPQHFGDGTRLSIL.

This clone was seen only once. The V call is TRBV7-9, the J call TRBJ2-7; 9 bases are shared with TRBD1. The J segment lost 6 bases and the V segment lost 1 base, leaving 7 bases of the junction unmatched. The V gene's germline CDR1 is SEHNR and CDR2 FQNEAQ (reference sequence). The CDR3 is 15 residues long. CDR3 region: CASSLVLDRGGEQYF. The CDR3 DNA follows: TGTGCCAGCAGCTTAGTACTGGACAGGGGAGGCGAGCAGTACTTC. The full variable domain, in which reference TRBV7-9 and TRBJ2-7 provide the parts outside the CDR3, is DTGVSQNPRHKITKRGQNVTFRCDPISEHNRLYWYRQTLGQGPEFLTYFQNEAQLEKSRLLSDRFSAERPKGSFSTLEIQRTEQGDSAMYLCASSLVLDRGGEQYFGPGTRLTVT.

The rearrangement uses TRBV2 and TRBJ2-6; tentatively, D is TRBD1 (5 bases). V was cut by 7 bases and J by 0 bases, with 13 bases left in between. Germline V CDR1 and CDR2: SNHLY, FYNNEI. This CDR3 spans 16 amino acids. As DNA, the CDR3 is TGTGCCAGCAATATTGGACAAGCCTCTGGGGCCAACGTCCTGACTTTC. Its translation is CASNIGQASGANVLTF.

The chain joins TRBV10-3 to TRBJ2-7, with 9 bases identical to TRBD2. In germline, CDR1 is ENHRY, CDR2 SYGVKD. The CDR3 has 14 residues. Trimming took 4 bases from V and 7 from J; bases not matched to a gene: 8. CDR3 sequence reads: CAISVAGAPGEQYF. DNA for the CDR3: TGTGCCATCAGTGTAGCGGGGGCCCCGGGGGAGCAGTACTTC.

The rearrangement joins TRBV19 to TRBJ1-3; D is uncertain. The CDR3 is made up of 16 amino acids. V was shortened by 2 bases and J by 0 bases, with 11 bases between the two germline ends. Germline CDR1 and CDR2: LNHDA and SQIVND (reference sequence). The CDR3 here is CASSIIAERSGNTIYF. CDR3 nucleotide sequence: TGTGCCAGTAGTATAATAGCAGAACGCTCTGGAAACACCATATATTTT.

Here the CDR3 reads CASSVVGGRSDRGAGYTF. The CDR3 region has the DNA TGTGCCAGCAGCGTAGTAGGAGGGCGAAGCGACAGGGGCGCCGGCTACACCTTC. The rearrangement links TRBV9 to TRBJ1-2; 8 bases are shared with TRBD1. The CDR3 is made up of 18 amino acids. Germline assignment: CDR1 SGDLS and CDR2 YYNGEE. V shed 0 bases, J shed 8 bases, and the junction held 18 bases outside the gene matches.

This clone was counted a few times. This rearrangement joins TRBV13 to TRBJ2-3; 9 bases align to TRBD2. Germline V gene data show CDR1 as PRHDT and CDR2 as FYEKMQ (reference sequence). After removal of 5 bases from V and 8 bases from J, the junction contained 8 bases not matched to a gene. CDR3 length: 14 residues. CDR3 nucleotides: TGTGCCAGCAGCCCAAAGGGACTAGCAGGTACGCAGTATTTT. This gives the protein CASSPKGLAGTQYF.

The rearrangement uses TRBV30 and TRBJ2-7, with TRBD1 matching 7 bases. Trimming cost V 3 bases and J 10 bases; bases outside gene matches: 6. The CDR3 covers 11 residues. CDR1 and CDR2 from the germline V gene are GTSNPN and SVGIG (reference sequence). The CDR3 DNA reads TGTGCCTGGAGGGAGACAGGGAATCAGTACTTC. It encodes CAWRETGNQYF.

This clone was detected a few times. The CDR3 loop reads CASSFTAAGYYGYTF. In DNA form, the CDR3 reads TGTGCCAGCAGCTTCACGGCTGCCGGGTACTATGGCTACACCTTC. The chain couples TRBV7-2 to TRBJ1-2; D gene uncertain. The CDR3 loop spans 15 amino acids. The V and J ends lost 3 bases and 3 bases respectively, with 14 bases between them. The germline gives CDR1 SGHTA, CDR2 FQGNSA.

V and J are TRBV6-1 and TRBJ2-5; TRBD2 might be the D (5 bases). Germline CDR1 reads MNHNS; CDR2 reads SASEGT. The CDR3 is made up of 11 amino acids. V lost 4 bases to trimming and J lost 11 bases, with 11 bases between them. CDR3 nucleotides: TGTGCCAGCAGTGTCCAAGGACTTCAGTACTTC. Amino acids: CASSVQGLQYF.

The genes are TRBV10-3 and TRBJ2-1; TRBD2 matches 8 bases. J lost 8 bases, V lost 3 bases, and 12 bases had no gene match. CDR3 length equals 16 residues. Germline loops: CDR1 ENHRY, CDR2 SYGVKD. CDR3 sequence reads: CAISDLGSRGVDEQFF. The CDR3 nucleotides are TGTGCCATCAGTGATTTGGGCTCGCGGGGGGTCGATGAGCAGTTCTTC.

The chain is built from TRBV19 and TRBJ2-2; possible D gene TRBD1, 5 bases. The CDR3 runs to 14 residues. The V and J ends lost 4 bases and 8 bases respectively, with 14 bases between them. In germline, CDR1 is LNHDA, CDR2 SQIVND (reference sequence). DNA of the CDR3: TGTGCCAGTAGTAATACAGGCTCCCATGGGGAGCTGTTTTTT. It translates to CASSNTGSHGELFF.

The J gene is TRBJ2-4, the V gene TRBV27, with a weak D call TRBD2 (5 bases). The V gene lost 5 bases and the J gene lost 0 bases, with 14 bases spanning the gap. Germline loops: CDR1 MNHEY, CDR2 SMNVEV (reference sequence). CDR3 length equals 16 residues. The CDR3 region has the DNA TGTGCCAGCAGTCCTCGGAGGACGGTAGCCAAAAACATTCAGTACTTC. It specifies CASSPRRTVAKNIQYF.

The chain links TRBV2 to TRBJ1-1; D ambiguous. V lost 6 bases, J lost 6 bases, and 17 bases lay in between. Per the germline V gene, CDR1 is SNHLY and CDR2 is FYNNEI. The CDR3 consists of 14 residues. Written as DNA, the CDR3 is TGTGCCAGCAGCGTATTGGGAGTGATCGCTGAAGCTTTCTTT. Translating it yields CASSVLGVIAEAFF.